The 11 T cell receptor beta chains listed next were all sequenced from one sample in a study of human T cells and chemical hapten exposure. MiXCR, run by TCRdb on the RACE reads, gives a single entry per CDR3 protein. Among 330,000 or so distinct CDR3 sequences listed, more than 5% were seen once. The time point is: patch test 2, 6 weeks after DPC sensitization. Treatment of the sample: therapeutic diphenylcyclopropenone sensitization with weekly scalp DPC. The sequencing here drew on whole blood, taken in connection with sensitization to the hapten diphenylcyclopropenone (DPC). These receptors were collected from a woman between 18 and 29 years old with alopecia areata. Some clones in this sample may be carry-over from other donors' samples.

This chain uses TRBV20-1 with TRBJ2-1; a weak D match, TRBD2 (6 bases). The germline CDR1 and CDR2 sequences are DFQATT and SNEGSKA (reference sequence). V shed 2 bases and J shed 7 bases, with 9 bases lying between them. This CDR3 contains 12 residues. CDR3 bases: TGCAGTGCTAGATCCGCGGGGAATGAGCAGTTCTTC. Translating it yields CSARSAGNEQFF.

This clonotype was observed a few times. This sequence joins TRBV24-1 and TRBJ1-1; 10 bases are a match to TRBD1. The junction had 4 bases not matched to a gene; V was cut back by 4 bases and J by 0 bases. CDR3 size: 16 residues. Per germline, CDR1 KGHDR and CDR2 SFDVKD. CDR3 coding DNA: TGTGCCACCAGTGAGGGGACAGGGGCTTTGAACACTGAAGCTTTCTTT. This sequence encodes CATSEGTGALNTEAFF.

This clonotype was observed many times. The rearrangement links TRBV7-9 to TRBJ1-2; D remains ambiguous. V shed 5 bases and J shed 4 bases, with 17 bases lying between them. The CDR3 is made up of 15 amino acids. CDR1 is SEHNR, CDR2 FQNEAQ, per germline (reference sequence). The CDR3 protein is CASSPSEGIGYGYTF. CDR3 nucleotides: TGTGCCAGCAGCCCTAGCGAGGGAATCGGCTATGGCTACACCTTC.

The table lists this clonotype with many counts. V gene TRBV7-9 combines with J gene TRBJ1-3; unclear D gene. CDR1 is SEHNR, CDR2 FQNEAQ, per germline (reference sequence). CDR3 size: 14 residues. With 6 bases removed from V and 0 bases from J, the gap between germline ends came to 9 bases. In DNA form, the CDR3 reads TGTGCCAGCAGGTCCGACACCTCTGGAAACACCATATATTTT. Its protein product is CASRSDTSGNTIYF.

This rearrangement joins TRBV5-6 to TRBJ1-1, with TRBD1 identical over 8 bases. The J segment lost 4 bases and the V segment lost 0 bases, leaving 8 bases of the junction unmatched. The CDR3 totals 16 residues. Germline V lookup: CDR1 SGHDT, CDR2 YYEEEE. Here the CDR3 reads CASSLAFLDRVTEAFF. CDR3 DNA: TGTGCCAGCAGCTTGGCCTTTTTGGACAGGGTCACTGAAGCTTTCTTT.

This clonotype has more than one count but fewer than ten. This rearrangement joins TRBV14 to TRBJ2-7; D might be TRBD1 (6 bases). V was trimmed by 3 bases and J by 2 bases, leaving 14 bases between them. The CDR3 loop spans 15 amino acids. Germline V gives CDR1 SGHDN, CDR2 FVKESK. The CDR3 DNA is TGTGCCAGCAGCCATCGGTTGGGACAACCCTACGAGCAGTACTTC. Encoded protein: CASSHRLGQPYEQYF.

This clonotype was seen a handful of times. The V and J genes are TRBV14 and TRBJ1-6; D is possibly TRBD1 (6 bases). Germline CDR1 reads SGHDN; CDR2 reads FVKESK. The CDR3 spans 15 residues. With 2 bases removed from V and 7 bases from J, the gap between germline ends came to 12 bases. The DNA for the CDR3 is TGTGCCAGCAGCCAAACCACAGGGCCAAATTCACCCCTCCACTTT. Protein product: CASSQTTGPNSPLHF. Using reference TRBV14 and TRBJ1-6 for the parts outside the CDR3, the full variable domain is EAGVTQFPSHSVIEKGQTVTLRCDPISGHDNLYWYRRVMGKEIKFLLHFVKESKQDESGMPNNRFLAERTGGTYSTLKVQPAELEDSGVYFCASSQTTGPNSPLHFGNGTRLTVT.

The J gene is TRBJ2-7, the V gene TRBV3-1; unclear D gene. Germline values: CDR1 LGHDT, CDR2 YNNKEL (reference sequence). The V gene lost 4 bases and the J gene lost 2 bases, with 12 bases spanning the gap. The CDR3 is 14 amino acids. CDR3 coding DNA: TGTGCCAGCAGCCGTGACACCCTAGCCTACGAGCAGTACTTC. Translating gives CASSRDTLAYEQYF.

There are a few counts of this clonotype. J is TRBJ2-2 and V is TRBV20-1; unclear D gene. Trimming stripped 1 base from V and 6 bases from J, with 6 bases between. Germline V gene data show CDR1 as DFQATT and CDR2 as SNEGSKA (reference sequence). The CDR3 is made up of 12 amino acids. DNA of the CDR3: TGCAGTGCTAGAGGGTACGCCGGGGAGCTGTTTTTT. Translated: CSARGYAGELFF.

A few counts support this clonotype. J is TRBJ2-7 and V is TRBV5-1, with a weak D call TRBD1 (6 bases). Trimming removed 6 bases at V and 2 bases at J, with 15 bases between. The CDR3 covers 14 residues. Germline V gives CDR1 SGHRS, CDR2 YFSETQ. The CDR3 is CASTPTGLTYEQYF. The CDR3, as DNA: TGCGCCAGCACCCCGACAGGCCTCACCTACGAGCAGTACTTC.

This clonotype has at least ten counts. This rearrangement joins TRBV4-3 to TRBJ1-1, with D perhaps matching TRBD1 (6 bases). Trimming pared 1 base from V and 5 bases from J, leaving 20 bases between. Germline V gene sequence: CDR1 LGHNA, CDR2 YSLEER. The CDR3 covers 17 residues. As DNA, the CDR3 is TGCGCCAGCAGCCAAGTCGGTGGTCGGGGGCGAGGGACTGAAGCTTTCTTT. Encoded protein: CASSQVGGRGRGTEAFF.